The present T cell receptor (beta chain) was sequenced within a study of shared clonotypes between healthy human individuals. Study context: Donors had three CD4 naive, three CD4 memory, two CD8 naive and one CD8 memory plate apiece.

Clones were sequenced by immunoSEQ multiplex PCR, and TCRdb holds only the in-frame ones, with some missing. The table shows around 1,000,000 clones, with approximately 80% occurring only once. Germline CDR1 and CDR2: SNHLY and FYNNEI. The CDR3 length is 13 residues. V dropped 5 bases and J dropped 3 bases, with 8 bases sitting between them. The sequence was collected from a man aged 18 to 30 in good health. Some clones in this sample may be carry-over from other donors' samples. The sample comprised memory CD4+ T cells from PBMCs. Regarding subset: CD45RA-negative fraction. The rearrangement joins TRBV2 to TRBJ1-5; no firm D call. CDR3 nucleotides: TGTGCCAGCAGTCTTGGGTACAATCAGCCCCAGCATTTT. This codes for CASSLGYNQPQHF.